This T cell receptor (beta chain) was sequenced for a study of T cell responses to AZD1222 COVID-19 vaccine. TCRdb's table, derived via immunoSEQ multiplex PCR, lists solely in-frame clones and lacks some. The table has tens of thousands of clones, 80% to 95% seen once. For this clone: Its antigen remains unknown.

Study-level findings and limits: Sampled repertoires all dated from after the peak T cell response. The breadth and depth of Spike-specific TCRs increased once two AZD1222 doses had been given. Among spike-specific TCRs, nearly half reportedly target unmutated variant regions. Donor demographics were predominantly white British with a female majority; clonal diversity may be underestimated.

The source was peripheral blood, collected on day 0 of MenACWY control vaccination. The clonotype was recovered from an adult in good health.

CDR3 sequence reads: CASSPRQGMENIQYF. For the CDR3, the DNA is TGTGCCAGCTCACCTCGACAGGGTATGGAAAACATTCAGTACTTC. The V gene is TRBV18, the J gene TRBJ2-4, with 7 bases fitting TRBD1. The germline V gene has CDR1 KGHSH and CDR2 LQKENI. The CDR3 runs 15 residues. J gave up 5 bases and V 3 bases, and 7 bases lay outside the gene matches.